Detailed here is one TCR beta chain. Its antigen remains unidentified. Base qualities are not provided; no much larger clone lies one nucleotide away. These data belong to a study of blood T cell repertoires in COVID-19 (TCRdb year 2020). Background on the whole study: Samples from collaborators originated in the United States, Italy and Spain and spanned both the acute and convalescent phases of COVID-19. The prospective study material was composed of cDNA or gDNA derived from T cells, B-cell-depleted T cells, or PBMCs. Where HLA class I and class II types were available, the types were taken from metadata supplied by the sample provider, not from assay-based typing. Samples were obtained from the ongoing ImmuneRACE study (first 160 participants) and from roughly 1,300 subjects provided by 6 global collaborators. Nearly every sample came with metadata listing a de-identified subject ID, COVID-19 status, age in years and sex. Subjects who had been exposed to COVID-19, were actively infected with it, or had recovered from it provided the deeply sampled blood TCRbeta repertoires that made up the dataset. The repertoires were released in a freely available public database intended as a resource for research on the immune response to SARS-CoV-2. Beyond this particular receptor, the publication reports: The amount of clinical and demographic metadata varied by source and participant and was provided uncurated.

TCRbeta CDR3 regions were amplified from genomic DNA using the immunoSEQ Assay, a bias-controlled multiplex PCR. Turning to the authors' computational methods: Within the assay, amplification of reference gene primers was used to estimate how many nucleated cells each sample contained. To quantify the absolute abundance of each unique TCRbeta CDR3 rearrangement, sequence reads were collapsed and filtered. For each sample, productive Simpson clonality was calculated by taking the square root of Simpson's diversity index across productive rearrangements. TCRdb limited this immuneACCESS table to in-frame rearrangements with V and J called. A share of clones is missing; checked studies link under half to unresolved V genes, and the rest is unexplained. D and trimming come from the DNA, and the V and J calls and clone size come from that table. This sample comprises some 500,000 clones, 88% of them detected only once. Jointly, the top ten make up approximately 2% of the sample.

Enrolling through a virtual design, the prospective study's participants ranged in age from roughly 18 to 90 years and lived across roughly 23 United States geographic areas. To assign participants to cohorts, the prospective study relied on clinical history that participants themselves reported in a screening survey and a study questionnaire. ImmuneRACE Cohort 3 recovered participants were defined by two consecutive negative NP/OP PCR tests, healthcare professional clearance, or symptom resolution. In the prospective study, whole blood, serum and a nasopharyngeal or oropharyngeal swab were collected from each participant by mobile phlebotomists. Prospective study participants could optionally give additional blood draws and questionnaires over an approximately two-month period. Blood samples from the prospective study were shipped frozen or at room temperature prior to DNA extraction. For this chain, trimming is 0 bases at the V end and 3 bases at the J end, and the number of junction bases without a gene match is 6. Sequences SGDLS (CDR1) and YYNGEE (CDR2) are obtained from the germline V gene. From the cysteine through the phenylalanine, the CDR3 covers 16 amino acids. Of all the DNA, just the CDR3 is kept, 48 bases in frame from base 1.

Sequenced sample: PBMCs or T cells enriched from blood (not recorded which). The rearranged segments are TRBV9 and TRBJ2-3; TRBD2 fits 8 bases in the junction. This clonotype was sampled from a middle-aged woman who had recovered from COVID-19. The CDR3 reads CASSVDWASGTDTQYF. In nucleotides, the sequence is TGTGCCAGCAGCGTAGATTGGGCTAGCGGGACAGATACGCAGTATTTT.